Shown below are 12 T cell receptor beta chains from a single sample sequenced in a study of identical twins. Each CDR3 protein is one row after TCRdb ran MiXCR on the 5' RACE reads. The sample has around 680,000 distinct CDR3 sequences; less than 10% are singletons. These data were also filed under a second study, of yellow fever vaccine responses in identical twins.

Sequences were obtained from PBMCs. The receptor source for this set is a woman under 30 in good health.

The V gene is TRBV9, the J gene TRBJ2-3; no reliable D call. The germline gives CDR1 SGDLS, CDR2 YYNGEE. V gave up 5 bases and J gave up 0 bases, with 10 bases separating them. The CDR3 runs 14 residues. The CDR3: CASRDLTSTDTQYF. CDR3 DNA sequence: TGTGCCAGCAGAGATTTAACAAGCACAGATACGCAGTATTTT.

This clonotype was detected ten times or more. V is TRBV18 and J is TRBJ2-5; no clear D. V lost 0 bases to trimming and J lost 4 bases, with 9 bases between them. The germline gives CDR1 KGHSH, CDR2 LQKENI. The CDR3 is 14 residues long. This CDR3 is CASSPPERRETQYF. The CDR3 bases are TGTGCCAGCTCACCACCTGAAAGGAGAGAGACCCAGTACTTC. Full variable domain (remainder filled in from reference TRBV18 and TRBJ2-5): NAGVMQNPRHLVRRRGQEARLRCSPMKGHSHVYWYRQLPEEGLKFMVYLQKENIIDESGMPKERFSAEFPKEGPSILRIQQVVRGDSAAYFCASSPPERRETQYFGPGTRLLVL.

The chain links TRBV6-1 to TRBJ2-7; 8 bases map to TRBD1. V shed 4 bases, J shed 5 bases, and the junction held 10 bases outside the gene matches. CDR1 and CDR2 from the germline V gene are MNHNS and SASEGT. The CDR3 extends over 15 amino acids. The chain's CDR3 is CASSGGQGVYDEQYF. CDR3 nucleotides: TGTGCCAGCAGTGGAGGACAGGGTGTGTACGACGAGCAGTACTTC.

This clonotype was detected a few times. J is TRBJ2-3 and V is TRBV4-3; TRBD1 aligns across 8 bases. Losses at the gene ends were 0 bases for V and 6 bases for J; bases not matched to a gene: 8. Germline V lookup: CDR1 LGHNA, CDR2 YSLEER. This CDR3 comprises 16 residues. CDR3 amino acids: CASSQDLPGGADTQYF. CDR3 coding DNA: TGCGCCAGCAGCCAAGATCTACCAGGGGGCGCGGATACGCAGTATTTT.

This chain connects TRBV7-9 to TRBJ2-2; 9 nucleotides line up with TRBD2. The CDR3 has 16 amino acids. V trimming: 4 bases; J trimming: 5 bases; junction bases outside the gene matches: 8. Germline CDR1 is SEHNR and CDR2 is FQNEAQ (reference sequence). The CDR3 is CASSSESGRITGELFF. The DNA for the CDR3 is TGTGCCAGCAGCTCGGAGAGCGGGAGGATTACCGGGGAGCTGTTTTTT.

The chain uses TRBV7-3 and TRBJ2-3; 16 bases map to TRBD2. The CDR3 loop spans 16 amino acids. Germline CDR1 is SGHTA and CDR2 is FQGTGA. V was clipped by 4 bases and J by 6 bases; unmatched bases: 4. CDR3 loop: CASSSGTSGGADTQYF. CDR3 in DNA: TGTGCCAGCAGCTCGGGGACTAGCGGGGGGGCGGATACGCAGTATTTT.

The rearrangement uses TRBV6-5 and TRBJ1-2; D remains ambiguous. V was cut by 2 bases and J by 4 bases, with 8 bases left in between. Germline V gene lookup returns CDR1 MNHEY and CDR2 SVGAGI. The CDR3 is 13 amino acids. The CDR3 loop reads CASSYMVGYGYTF. The CDR3 DNA is TGTGCCAGCAGTTACATGGTGGGCTATGGCTACACCTTC.

The J gene is TRBJ1-4, the V gene TRBV7-9; D is unclear. The CDR3 extends over 14 amino acids. CDR1 is SEHNR and CDR2 is FQNEAQ in the germline V gene (reference sequence). Trimming cost V 5 bases and J 6 bases, with 13 bases left between them. This chain's CDR3 is CASSPFSKDEKLFF. CDR3 nucleotide sequence: TGTGCCAGCAGCCCCTTCAGCAAGGATGAAAAACTGTTTTTT.

The rearrangement links TRBV2 to TRBJ2-1, with 10 positions matching TRBD2. Germline trimming cut 10 bases from V and 4 bases from J; bases unmatched to any gene: 10. From germline, CDR1 is SNHLY and CDR2 FYNNEI. This CDR3 has 15 amino acids. CDR3 in DNA: TGTGCCACCAGCCCCGGGACTAGCGTGTACAATGAGCAGTTCTTC. This translates into CATSPGTSVYNEQFF.

The V call is TRBV4-2, the J call TRBJ2-3, with D possibly matching TRBD2 (6 bases). The CDR3 covers 20 residues. The V end lost 0 bases, the J end lost 0 bases, and 22 bases lay between the germline ends. Germline lookup yields CDR1 LGHNA and CDR2 YNFKEQ. This CDR3 reads CASSQDLGDSIVTSTDTQYF. In DNA, the CDR3 is TGTGCCAGCAGCCAAGATCTTGGGGACTCAATAGTAACTAGCACAGATACGCAGTATTTT.

The CDR3 nucleotides read TGCAGCGTTGACATAGGGGGGACCTACGAGCAGTACTTC. Translated, it gives CSVDIGGTYEQYF. The V gene is TRBV29-1, the J gene TRBJ2-7, with D possibly being TRBD1 or TRBD2 (6 bases each). Trimming took 3 bases from V and 2 from J, leaving 11 bases between them. This CDR3 has 13 residues. The germline V gene has CDR1 SQVTM and CDR2 ANQGSEA.

In its sample, this clonotype was seen many times. V usage is TRBV12-3 or TRBV12-4 and J usage is TRBJ1-6; D remains ambiguous. Trimming cost V 7 bases and J 0 bases, with 10 bases left between them. This CDR3 is 15 amino acids long. CDR3 sequence reads: CASTPGSSYNSPLHF. CDR3 nucleotide sequence: TGTGCCAGCACCCCCGGGAGCTCCTATAATTCACCCCTCCACTTT.